This entry features one T cell receptor beta chain sequence. The sample belongs to a study of blood T cell repertoires in COVID-19. Background on the study: Both acute and convalescent COVID-19 samples were obtained from the United States, Italy and Spain. PBMCs, B-cell-depleted T cells, or T cells provided the cDNA or gDNA that made up the material.

V was pared by 6 bases and J by 8 bases, with 10 bases of the junction left unmatched. Germline loops: CDR1 SNHLY, CDR2 FYNNEI. This CDR3 comprises 15 residues. Per the authors' pipeline: Scientists estimated how many nucleated cells there were by amplifying reference gene primers. The table came from immunoSEQ multiplex PCR; TCRdb's copy has only in-frame clones and leaves some out. V and J calls and clone size are given by that table; D and trimming were obtained from the DNA. This table holds about 48,000 clones, roughly 80% found once. This sequence originates from a man aged 40-50 years with acute or convalescent COVID-19. This chain joins TRBV2 and TRBJ1-2; 12 nucleotides match TRBD1. Material for sequencing was peripheral blood. CDR3 coding DNA: TGTGCCAGCAGAAATCCCGGGACAGGGGGCGGCGGCTACACCTTC. Residues: CASRNPGTGGGGYTF.